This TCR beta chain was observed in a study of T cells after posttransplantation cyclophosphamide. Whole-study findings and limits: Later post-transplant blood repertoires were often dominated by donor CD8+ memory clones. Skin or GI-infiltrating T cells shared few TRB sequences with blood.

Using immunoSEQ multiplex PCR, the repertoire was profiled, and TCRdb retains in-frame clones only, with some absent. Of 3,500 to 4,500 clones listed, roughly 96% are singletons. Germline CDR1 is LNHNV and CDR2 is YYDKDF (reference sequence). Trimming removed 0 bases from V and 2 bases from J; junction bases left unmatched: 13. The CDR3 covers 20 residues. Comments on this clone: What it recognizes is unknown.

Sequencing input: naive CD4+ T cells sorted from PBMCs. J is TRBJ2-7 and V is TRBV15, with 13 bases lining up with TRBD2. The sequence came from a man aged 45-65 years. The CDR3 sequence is CATSRDPTSGGLGIPYEQYF. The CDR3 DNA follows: TGTGCCACCAGCAGAGACCCGACTAGCGGGGGGCTGGGCATCCCCTACGAGCAGTACTTC.